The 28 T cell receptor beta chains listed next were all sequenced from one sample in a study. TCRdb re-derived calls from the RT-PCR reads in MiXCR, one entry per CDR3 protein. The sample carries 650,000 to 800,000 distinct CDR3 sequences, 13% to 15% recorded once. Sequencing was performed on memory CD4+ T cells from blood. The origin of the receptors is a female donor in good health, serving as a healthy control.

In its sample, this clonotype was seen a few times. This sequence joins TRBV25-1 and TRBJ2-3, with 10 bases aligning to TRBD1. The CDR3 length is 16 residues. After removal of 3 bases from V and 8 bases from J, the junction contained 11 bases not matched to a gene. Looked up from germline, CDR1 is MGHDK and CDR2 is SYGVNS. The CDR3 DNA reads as TGTGCCAGCAGTGATGCCGGGACAGGGGAACGAGGTACGCAGTATTTT. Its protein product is CASSDAGTGERGTQYF.

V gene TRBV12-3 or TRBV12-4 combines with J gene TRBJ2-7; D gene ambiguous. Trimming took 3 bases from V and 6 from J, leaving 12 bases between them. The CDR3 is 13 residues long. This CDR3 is CASSFYQDSEQYF. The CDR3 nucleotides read TGTGCCAGCAGTTTCTATCAGGATAGCGAGCAGTACTTC.

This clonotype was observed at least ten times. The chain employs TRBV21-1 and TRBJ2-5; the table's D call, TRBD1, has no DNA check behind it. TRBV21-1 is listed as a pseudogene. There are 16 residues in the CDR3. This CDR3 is CASSKAVGQNQETQYF. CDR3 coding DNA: TGTGCCAGCAGCAAAGCAGTGGGACAAAACCAAGAGACCCAGTACTTC.

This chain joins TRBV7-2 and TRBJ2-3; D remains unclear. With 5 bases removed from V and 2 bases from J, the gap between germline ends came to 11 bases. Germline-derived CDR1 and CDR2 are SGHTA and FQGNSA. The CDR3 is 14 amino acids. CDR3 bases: TGTGCCAGCAGCGATTTGGGGTTCACAGATACGCAGTATTTT. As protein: CASSDLGFTDTQYF.

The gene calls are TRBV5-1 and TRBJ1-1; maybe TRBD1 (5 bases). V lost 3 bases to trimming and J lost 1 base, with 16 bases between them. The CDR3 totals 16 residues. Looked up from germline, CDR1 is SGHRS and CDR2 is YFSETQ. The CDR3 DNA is TGCGCCAGCAGCTCAATACCCGGGACGGGGAACACTGAAGCTTTCTTT. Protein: CASSSIPGTGNTEAFF.

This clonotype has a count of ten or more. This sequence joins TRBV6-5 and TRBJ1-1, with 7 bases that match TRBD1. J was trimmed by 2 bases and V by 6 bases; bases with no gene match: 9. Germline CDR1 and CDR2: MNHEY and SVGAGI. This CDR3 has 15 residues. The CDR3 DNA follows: TGTGCCAGCAGACAAGAGGACAGGTCAAACACTGAAGCTTTCTTT. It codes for CASRQEDRSNTEAFF.

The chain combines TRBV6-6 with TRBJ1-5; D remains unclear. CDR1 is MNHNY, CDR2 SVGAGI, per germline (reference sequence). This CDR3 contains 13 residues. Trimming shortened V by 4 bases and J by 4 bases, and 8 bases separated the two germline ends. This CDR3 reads CASSSDYNQPQHF. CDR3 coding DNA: TGTGCCAGCAGTTCCGATTATAATCAGCCCCAGCATTTT.

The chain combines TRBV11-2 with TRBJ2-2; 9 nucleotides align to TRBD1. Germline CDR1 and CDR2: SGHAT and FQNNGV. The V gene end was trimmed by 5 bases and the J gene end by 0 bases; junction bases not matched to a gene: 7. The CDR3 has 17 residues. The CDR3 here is CASSRDRAAPNTGELFF. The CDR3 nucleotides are TGTGCCAGCAGCAGGGACAGGGCGGCCCCGAACACCGGGGAGCTGTTTTTT.

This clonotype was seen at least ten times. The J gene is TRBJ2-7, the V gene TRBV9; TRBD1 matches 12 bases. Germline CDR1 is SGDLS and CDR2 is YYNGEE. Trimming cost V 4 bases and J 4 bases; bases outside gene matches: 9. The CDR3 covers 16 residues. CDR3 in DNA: TGTGCCAGCAGCCAAAAGCGGGACAGGGGGCAATACGAGCAGTACTTC. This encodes CASSQKRDRGQYEQYF.

The CDR3 DNA is TGTGCCAGCAGTTTATTGCTAAACAGGGGGTTGACGTCTGAAGCTTTCTTT. This sequence encodes CASSLLLNRGLTSEAFF. The rearrangement uses TRBV27 and TRBJ1-1; 8 bases are a match to TRBD1. Losses at the gene ends were 1 base for V and 6 bases for J; bases not matched to a gene: 13. This CDR3 is built from 17 residues. Germline-derived CDR1 and CDR2 are MNHEY and SMNVEV (reference sequence).

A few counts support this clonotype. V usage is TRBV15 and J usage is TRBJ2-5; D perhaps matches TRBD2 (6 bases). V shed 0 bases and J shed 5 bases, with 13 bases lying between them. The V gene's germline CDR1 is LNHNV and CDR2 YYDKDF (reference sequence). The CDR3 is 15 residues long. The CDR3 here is CATSRDQVAGETQYF. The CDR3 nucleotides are TGTGCCACCAGCAGAGATCAGGTGGCGGGGGAGACCCAGTACTTC. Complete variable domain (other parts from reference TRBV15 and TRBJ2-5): DAMVIQNPRYQVTQFGKPVTLSCSQTLNHNVMYWYQQKSSQAPKLLFHYYDKDFNNEADTPDNFQSRRPNTSFCFLDIRSPGLGDTAMYLCATSRDQVAGETQYFGPGTRLLVL.

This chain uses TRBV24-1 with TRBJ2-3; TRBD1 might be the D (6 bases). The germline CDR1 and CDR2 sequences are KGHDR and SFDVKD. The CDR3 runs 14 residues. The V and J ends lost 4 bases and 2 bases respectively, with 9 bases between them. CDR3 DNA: TGTGCCACCAGTGACCCGGGACACACAGATACGCAGTATTTT. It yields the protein CATSDPGHTDTQYF.

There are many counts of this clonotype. DNA of the CDR3: TGTGCCAGCAGACCTACCACCGGGGCACCCCTCCACTTT. As protein: CASRPTTGAPLHF. The gene calls are TRBV3-1 and TRBJ1-6; no clear D gene. The V and J ends lost 6 bases and 11 bases respectively, with 14 bases between them. The CDR3 sequence is 13 residues long. Germline CDR1 is LGHDT and CDR2 is YNNKEL (reference sequence).

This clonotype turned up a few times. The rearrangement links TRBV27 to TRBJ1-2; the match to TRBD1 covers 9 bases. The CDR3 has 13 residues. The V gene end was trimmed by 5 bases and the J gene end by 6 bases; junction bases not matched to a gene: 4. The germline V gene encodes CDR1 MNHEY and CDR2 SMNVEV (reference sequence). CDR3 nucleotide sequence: TGTGCCAGCAGTGGATGGACAGGGGATGGCTACACCTTC. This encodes CASSGWTGDGYTF.

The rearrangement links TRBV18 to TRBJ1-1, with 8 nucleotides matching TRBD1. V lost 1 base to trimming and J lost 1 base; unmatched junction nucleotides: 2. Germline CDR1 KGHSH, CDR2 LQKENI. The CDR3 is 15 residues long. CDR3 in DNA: TGTGCCAGCTCACCACGGACAGGGAAGAACACTGAAGCTTTCTTT. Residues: CASSPRTGKNTEAFF.

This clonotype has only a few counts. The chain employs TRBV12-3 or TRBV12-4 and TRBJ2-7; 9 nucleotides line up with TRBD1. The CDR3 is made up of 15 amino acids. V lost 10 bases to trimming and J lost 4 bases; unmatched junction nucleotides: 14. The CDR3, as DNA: TGTGCCAAGAGAGACCCGGGACAGGGAGAATACGAGCAGTACTTC. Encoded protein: CAKRDPGQGEYEQYF.

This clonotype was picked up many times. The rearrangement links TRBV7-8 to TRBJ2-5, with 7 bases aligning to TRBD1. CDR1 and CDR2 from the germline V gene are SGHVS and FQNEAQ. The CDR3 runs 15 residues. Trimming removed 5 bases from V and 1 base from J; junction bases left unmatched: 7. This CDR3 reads CASSETGTSQETQYF. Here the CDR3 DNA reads TGTGCCAGCAGCGAGACAGGGACGTCCCAAGAGACCCAGTACTTC.

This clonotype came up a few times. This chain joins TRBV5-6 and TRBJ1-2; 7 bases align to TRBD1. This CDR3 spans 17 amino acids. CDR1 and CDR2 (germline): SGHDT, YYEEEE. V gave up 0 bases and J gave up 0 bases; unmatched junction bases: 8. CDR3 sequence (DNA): TGTGCCAGCAGCTTGGCAAGGGGACAGATAACTAACTATGGCTACACCTTC. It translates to CASSLARGQITNYGYTF.

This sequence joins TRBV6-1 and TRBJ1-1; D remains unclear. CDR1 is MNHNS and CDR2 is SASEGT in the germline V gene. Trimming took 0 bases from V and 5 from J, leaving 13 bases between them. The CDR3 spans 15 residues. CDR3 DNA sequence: TGTGCCAGCAGTGAAGCTCCCCGCACCGGGACTGAAGCTTTCTTT. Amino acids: CASSEAPRTGTEAFF.

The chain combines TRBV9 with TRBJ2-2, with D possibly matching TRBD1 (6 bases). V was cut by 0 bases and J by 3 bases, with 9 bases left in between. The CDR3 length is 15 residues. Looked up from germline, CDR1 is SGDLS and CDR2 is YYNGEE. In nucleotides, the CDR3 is TGTGCCAGCAGCGTAGCTGACAGGTACACCGGGGAGCTGTTTTTT. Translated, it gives CASSVADRYTGELFF.

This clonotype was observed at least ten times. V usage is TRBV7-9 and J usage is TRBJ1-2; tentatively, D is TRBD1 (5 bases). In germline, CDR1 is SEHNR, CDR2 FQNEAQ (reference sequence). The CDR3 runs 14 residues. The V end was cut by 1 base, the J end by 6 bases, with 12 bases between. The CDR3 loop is CASSLEGERHGYTF. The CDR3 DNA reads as TGTGCCAGCAGCTTAGAAGGGGAACGACATGGCTACACCTTC. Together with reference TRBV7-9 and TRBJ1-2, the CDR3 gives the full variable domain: DTGVSQNPRHKITKRGQNVTFRCDPISEHNRLYWYRQTLGQGPEFLTYFQNEAQLEKSRLLSDRFSAERPKGSFSTLEIQRTEQGDSAMYLCASSLEGERHGYTFGSGTRLTVV.

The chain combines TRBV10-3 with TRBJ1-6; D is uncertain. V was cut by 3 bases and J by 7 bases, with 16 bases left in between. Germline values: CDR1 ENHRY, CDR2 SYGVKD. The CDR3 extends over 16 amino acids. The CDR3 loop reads CAISDGSGVGNSPLHF. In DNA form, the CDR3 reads TGTGCCATCAGTGACGGTTCCGGGGTAGGGAATTCACCCCTCCACTTT.

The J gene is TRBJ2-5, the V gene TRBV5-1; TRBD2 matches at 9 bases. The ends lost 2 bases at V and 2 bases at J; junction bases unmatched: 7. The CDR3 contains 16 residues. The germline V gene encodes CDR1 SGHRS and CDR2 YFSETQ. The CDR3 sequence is CASSFLGLAPQETQYF. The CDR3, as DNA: TGCGCCAGCAGCTTTTTGGGACTAGCCCCACAAGAGACCCAGTACTTC.

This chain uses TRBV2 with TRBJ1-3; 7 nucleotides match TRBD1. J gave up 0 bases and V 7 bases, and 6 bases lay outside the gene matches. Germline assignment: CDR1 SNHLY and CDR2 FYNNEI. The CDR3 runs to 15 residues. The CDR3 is CASKPDRFSGNTIYF. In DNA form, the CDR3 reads TGTGCCAGCAAGCCGGACAGGTTCTCTGGAAACACCATATATTTT. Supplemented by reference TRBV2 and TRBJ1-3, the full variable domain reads EPEVTQTPSHQVTQMGQEVILRCVPISNHLYFYWYRQILGQKVEFLVSFYNNEISEKSEIFDDQFSVERPDGSNFTLKIRSTKLEDSAMYFCASKPDRFSGNTIYFGEGSWLTVV.

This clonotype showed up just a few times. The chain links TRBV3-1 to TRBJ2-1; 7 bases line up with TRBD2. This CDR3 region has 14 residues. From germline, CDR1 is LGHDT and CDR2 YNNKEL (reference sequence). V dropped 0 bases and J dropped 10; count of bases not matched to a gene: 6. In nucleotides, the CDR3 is TGTGCCAGCAGCCAAGACGGGCGCGGGAGCGAGCAGTTCTTC. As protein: CASSQDGRGSEQFF.

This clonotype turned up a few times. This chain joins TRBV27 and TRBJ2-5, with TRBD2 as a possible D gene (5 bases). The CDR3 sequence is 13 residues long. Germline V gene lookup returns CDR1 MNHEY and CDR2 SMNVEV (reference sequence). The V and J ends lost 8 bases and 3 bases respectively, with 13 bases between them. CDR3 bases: TGTGCCAGCCGCCGAGGGAACGAAGAGACCCAGTACTTC. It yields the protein CASRRGNEETQYF.

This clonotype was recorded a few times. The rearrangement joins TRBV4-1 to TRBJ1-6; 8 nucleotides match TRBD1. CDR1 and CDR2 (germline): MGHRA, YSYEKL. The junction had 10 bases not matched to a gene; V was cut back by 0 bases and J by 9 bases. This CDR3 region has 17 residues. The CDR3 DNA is TGCGCCAGCAGCCAAGAGGGCAGATCCAGGGGGCGTTCACCCCTCCACTTT. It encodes CASSQEGRSRGRSPLHF.

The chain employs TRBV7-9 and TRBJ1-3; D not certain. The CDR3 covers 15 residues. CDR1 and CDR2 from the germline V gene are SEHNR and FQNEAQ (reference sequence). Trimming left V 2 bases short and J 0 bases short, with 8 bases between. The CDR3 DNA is TGTGCCAGCAGCTTATCTGCACGCTCTGGAAACACCATATATTTT. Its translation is CASSLSARSGNTIYF.